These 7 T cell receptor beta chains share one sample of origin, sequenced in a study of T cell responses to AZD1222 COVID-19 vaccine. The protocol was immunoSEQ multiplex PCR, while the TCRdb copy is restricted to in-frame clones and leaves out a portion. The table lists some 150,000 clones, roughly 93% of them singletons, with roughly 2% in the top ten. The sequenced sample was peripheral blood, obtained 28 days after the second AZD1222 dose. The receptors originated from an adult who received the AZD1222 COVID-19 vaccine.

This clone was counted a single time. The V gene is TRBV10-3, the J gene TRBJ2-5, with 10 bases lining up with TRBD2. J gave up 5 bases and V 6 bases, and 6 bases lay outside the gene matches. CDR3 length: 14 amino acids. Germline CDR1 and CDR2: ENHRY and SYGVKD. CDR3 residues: CAIRMSGGGETQYF. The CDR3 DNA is TGTGCCATCAGGATGAGCGGGGGGGGTGAGACCCAGTACTTC.

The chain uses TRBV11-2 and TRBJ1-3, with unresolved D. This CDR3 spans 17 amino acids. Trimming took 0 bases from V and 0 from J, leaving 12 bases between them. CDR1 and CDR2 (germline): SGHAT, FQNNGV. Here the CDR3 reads CASSLDHRRSSGNTIYF. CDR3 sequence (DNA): TGTGCCAGCAGCTTAGATCATCGGCGGAGCTCTGGAAACACCATATATTTT.

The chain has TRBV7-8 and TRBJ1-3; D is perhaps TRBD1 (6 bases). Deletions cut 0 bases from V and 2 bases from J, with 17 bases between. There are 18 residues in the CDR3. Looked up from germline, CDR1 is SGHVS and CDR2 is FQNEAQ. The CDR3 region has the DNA TGTGCCAGCAGCTTAGCGCGGGCCACGGAGGGGGCTGGAAACACCATATATTTT. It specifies CASSLARATEGAGNTIYF. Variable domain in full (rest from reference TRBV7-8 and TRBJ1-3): GAGVSQSPRYKVAKRGQDVALRCDPISGHVSLFWYQQALGQGPEFLTYFQNEAQLDKSGLPSDRFFAERPEGSVSTLKIQRTQQEDSAVYLCASSLARATEGAGNTIYFGEGSWLTVV.

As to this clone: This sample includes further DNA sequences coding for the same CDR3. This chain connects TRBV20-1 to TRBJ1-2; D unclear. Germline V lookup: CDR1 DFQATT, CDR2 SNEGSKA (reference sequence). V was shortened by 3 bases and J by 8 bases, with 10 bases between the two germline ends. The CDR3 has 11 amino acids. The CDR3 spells CSASLGSGYTF. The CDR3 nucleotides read TGCAGTGCTAGCTTAGGGTCAGGCTACACCTTC.

The CDR3 DNA reads TGTGCCAGCAGCCGGTCCCAGGTGGGATTTCCCGGGGAGCTGTTTTTT. Protein product: CASSRSQVGFPGELFF. The chain recombines TRBV5-4 with TRBJ2-2; no clear D gene. V gave up 4 bases and J gave up 6 bases, with 19 bases separating them. CDR1 is SGHNT and CDR2 is YYREEE in the germline V gene (reference sequence). This CDR3 spans 16 amino acids.

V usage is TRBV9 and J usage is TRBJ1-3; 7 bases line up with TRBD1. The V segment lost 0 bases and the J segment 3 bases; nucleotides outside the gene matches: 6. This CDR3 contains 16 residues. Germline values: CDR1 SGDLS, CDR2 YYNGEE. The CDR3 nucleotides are TGTGCCAGCAGCGTAGGGCGGCAGGGGGTTGGAAACACCATATATTTT. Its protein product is CASSVGRQGVGNTIYF.

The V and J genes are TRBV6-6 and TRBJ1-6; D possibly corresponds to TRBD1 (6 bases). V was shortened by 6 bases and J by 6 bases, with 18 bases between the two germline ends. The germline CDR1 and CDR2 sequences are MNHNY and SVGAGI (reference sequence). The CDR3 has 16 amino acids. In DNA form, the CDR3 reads TGTGCCAGCAGCCCCGAGAGAGGACAGTCTAATTCACCCCTCCACTTT. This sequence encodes CASSPERGQSNSPLHF.